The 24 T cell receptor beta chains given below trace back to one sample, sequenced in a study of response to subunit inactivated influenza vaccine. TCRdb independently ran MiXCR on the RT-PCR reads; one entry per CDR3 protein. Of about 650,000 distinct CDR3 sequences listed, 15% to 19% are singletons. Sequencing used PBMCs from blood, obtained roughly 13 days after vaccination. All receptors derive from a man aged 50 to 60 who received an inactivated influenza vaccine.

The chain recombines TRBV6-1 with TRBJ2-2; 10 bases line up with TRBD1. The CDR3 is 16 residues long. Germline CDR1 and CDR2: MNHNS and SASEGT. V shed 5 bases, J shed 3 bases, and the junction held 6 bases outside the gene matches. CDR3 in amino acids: CASSRPGTGDTGELFF. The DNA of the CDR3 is TGTGCCAGCAGTAGACCCGGGACAGGGGACACCGGGGAGCTGTTTTTT.

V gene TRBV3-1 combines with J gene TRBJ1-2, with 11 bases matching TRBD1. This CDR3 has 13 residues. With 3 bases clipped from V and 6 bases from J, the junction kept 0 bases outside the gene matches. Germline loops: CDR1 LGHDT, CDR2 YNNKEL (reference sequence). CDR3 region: CASSQGQGDGYTF. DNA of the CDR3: TGTGCCAGCAGCCAGGGACAGGGGGATGGCTACACCTTC.

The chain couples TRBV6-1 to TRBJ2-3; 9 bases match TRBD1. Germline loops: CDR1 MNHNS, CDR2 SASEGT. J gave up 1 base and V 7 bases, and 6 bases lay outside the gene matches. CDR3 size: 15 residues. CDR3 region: CASTDRDRGTDTQYF. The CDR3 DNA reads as TGTGCCAGCACCGATAGGGACAGGGGCACAGATACGCAGTATTTT.

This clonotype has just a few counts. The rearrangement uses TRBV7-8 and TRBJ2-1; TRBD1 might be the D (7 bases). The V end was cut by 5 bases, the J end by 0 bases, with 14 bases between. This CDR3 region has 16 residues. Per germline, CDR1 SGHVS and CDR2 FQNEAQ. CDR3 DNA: TGTGCCAGCAGCCCGCGGGACAGAAACTCCTACAATGAGCAGTTCTTC. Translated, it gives CASSPRDRNSYNEQFF.

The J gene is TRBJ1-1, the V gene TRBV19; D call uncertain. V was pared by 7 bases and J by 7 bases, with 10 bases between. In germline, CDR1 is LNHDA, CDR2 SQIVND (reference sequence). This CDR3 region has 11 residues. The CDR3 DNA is TGTGCCAGTACCAGGCAAAATGAAGCTTTCTTT. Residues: CASTRQNEAFF.

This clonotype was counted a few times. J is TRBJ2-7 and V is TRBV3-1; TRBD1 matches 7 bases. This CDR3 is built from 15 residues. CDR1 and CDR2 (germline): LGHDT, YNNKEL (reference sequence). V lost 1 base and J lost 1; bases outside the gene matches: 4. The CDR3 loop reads CASSQVQTGSYEQYF. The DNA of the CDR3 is TGTGCCAGCAGCCAAGTCCAGACAGGGTCCTACGAGCAGTACTTC.

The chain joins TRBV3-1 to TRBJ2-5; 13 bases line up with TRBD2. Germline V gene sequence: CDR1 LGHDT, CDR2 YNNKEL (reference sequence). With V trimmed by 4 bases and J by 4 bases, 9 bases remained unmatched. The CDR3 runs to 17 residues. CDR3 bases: TGTGCCAGCAGCCTGGGACTAGCGGGGAGGGTTTCAGAGACCCAGTACTTC. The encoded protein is CASSLGLAGRVSETQYF.

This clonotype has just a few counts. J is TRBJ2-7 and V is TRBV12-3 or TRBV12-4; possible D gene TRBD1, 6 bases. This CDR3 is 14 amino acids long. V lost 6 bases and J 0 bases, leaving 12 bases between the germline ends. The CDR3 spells CASRRQALSYEQYF. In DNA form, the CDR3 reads TGTGCCAGCAGACGACAGGCCCTCTCCTACGAGCAGTACTTC.

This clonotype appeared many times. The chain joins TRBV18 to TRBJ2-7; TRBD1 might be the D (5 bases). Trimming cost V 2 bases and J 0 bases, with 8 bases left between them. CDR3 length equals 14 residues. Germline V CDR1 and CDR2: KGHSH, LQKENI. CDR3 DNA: TGTGCCAGCTCACCAAAGCAGGGCTCCTACGAGCAGTACTTC. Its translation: CASSPKQGSYEQYF.

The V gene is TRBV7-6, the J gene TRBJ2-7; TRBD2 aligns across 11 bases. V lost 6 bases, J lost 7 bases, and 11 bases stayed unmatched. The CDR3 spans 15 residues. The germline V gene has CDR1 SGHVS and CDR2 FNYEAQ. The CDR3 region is CASSLTSTSGMEQYF. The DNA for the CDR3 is TGTGCCAGCAGTCTTACGTCGACTAGCGGGATGGAGCAGTACTTC.

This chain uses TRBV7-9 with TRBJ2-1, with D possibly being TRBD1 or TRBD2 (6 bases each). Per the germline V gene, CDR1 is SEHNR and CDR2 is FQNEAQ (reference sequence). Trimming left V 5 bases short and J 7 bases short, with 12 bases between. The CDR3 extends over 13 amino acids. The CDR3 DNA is TGTGCCAGCAGCCGAGGGGGGACAAATGAGCAGTTCTTC. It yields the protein CASSRGGTNEQFF.

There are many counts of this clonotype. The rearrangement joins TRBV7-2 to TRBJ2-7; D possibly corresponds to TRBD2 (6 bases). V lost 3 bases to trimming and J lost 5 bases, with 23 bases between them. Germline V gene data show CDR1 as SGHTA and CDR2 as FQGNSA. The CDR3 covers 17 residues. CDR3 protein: CASSLNPSRGPRNEQYF. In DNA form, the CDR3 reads TGTGCCAGCAGCTTGAACCCCTCGCGGGGACCCCGAAACGAGCAGTACTTC.

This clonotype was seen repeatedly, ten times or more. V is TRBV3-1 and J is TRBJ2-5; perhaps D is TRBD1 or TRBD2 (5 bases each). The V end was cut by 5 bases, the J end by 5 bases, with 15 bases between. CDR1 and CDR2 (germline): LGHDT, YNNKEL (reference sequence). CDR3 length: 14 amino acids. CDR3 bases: TGTGCCAGCAGCTACCGGGACGGAACGGAGACCCAGTACTTC. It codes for CASSYRDGTETQYF.

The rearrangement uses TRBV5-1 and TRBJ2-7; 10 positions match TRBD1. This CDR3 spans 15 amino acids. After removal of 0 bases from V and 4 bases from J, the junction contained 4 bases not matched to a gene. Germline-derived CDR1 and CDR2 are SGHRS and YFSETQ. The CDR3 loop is CASSLEGTGDYEQYF. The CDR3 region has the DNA TGCGCCAGCAGCTTGGAGGGGACAGGGGATTACGAGCAGTACTTC.

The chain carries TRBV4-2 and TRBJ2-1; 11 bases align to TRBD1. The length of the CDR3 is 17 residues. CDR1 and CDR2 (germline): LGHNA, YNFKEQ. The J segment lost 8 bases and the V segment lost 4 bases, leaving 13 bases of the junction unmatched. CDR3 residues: CASSRLQDRGPGDEQFF. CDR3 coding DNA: TGTGCCAGCAGCCGATTACAGGACAGGGGGCCAGGTGATGAGCAGTTCTTC.

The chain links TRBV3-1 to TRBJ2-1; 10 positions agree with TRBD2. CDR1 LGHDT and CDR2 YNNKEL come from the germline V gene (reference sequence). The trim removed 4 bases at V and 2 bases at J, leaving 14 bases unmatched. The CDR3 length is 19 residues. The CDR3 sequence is CASSPRVRGLAETYNEQFF. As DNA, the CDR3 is TGTGCCAGCAGCCCGAGGGTGAGAGGACTAGCGGAAACCTACAATGAGCAGTTCTTC.

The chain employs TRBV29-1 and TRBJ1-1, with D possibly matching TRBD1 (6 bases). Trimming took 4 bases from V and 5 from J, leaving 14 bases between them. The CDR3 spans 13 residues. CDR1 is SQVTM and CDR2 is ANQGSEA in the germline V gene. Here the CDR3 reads CSVGWDTKTEAFF. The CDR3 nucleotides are TGCAGCGTTGGGTGGGACACCAAGACTGAAGCTTTCTTT.

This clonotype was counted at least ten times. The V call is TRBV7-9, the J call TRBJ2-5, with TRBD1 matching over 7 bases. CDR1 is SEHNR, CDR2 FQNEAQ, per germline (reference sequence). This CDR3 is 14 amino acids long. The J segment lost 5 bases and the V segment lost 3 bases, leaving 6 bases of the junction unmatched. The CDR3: CASSLRTGGETQYF. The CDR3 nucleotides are TGTGCCAGCAGCTTGCGGACAGGCGGGGAGACCCAGTACTTC. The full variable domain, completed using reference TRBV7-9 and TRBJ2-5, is DTGVSQNPRHKITKRGQNVTFRCDPISEHNRLYWYRQTLGQGPEFLTYFQNEAQLEKSRLLSDRFSAERPKGSFSTLEIQRTEQGDSAMYLCASSLRTGGETQYFGPGTRLLVL.

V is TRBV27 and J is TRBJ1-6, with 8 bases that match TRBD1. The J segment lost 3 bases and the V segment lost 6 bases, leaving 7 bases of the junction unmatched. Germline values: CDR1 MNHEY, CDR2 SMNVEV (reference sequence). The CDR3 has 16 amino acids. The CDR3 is CASRSYGTGYNSPLHF. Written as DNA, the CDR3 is TGTGCCAGCAGGAGCTACGGGACAGGCTATAATTCACCCCTCCACTTT.

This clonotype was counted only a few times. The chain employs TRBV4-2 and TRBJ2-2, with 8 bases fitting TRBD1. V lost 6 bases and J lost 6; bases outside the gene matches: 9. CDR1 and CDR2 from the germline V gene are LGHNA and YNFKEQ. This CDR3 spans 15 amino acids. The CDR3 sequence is CASSRDRGYAGELFF. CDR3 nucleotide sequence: TGTGCCAGCAGTCGAGACAGGGGATACGCCGGGGAGCTGTTTTTT.

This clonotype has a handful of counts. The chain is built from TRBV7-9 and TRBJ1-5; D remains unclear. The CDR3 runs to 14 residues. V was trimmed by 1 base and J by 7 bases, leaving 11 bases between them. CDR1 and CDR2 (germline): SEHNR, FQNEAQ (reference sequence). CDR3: CASSLGYGWQPQHF. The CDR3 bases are TGTGCCAGCAGCTTAGGATATGGGTGGCAGCCCCAGCATTTT.

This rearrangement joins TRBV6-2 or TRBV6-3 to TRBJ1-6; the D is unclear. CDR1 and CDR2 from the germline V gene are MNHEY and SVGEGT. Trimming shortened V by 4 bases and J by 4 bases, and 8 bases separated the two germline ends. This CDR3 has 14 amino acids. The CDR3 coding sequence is TGTGCCAGCAGTTCGTCGGATTATAATTCACCCCTCCACTTT. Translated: CASSSSDYNSPLHF.

The CDR3 nucleotides are TGTGCCAGCAGCTTGCAGGGTACTAACTATGGCTACACCTTC. Its translation is CASSLQGTNYGYTF. This chain joins TRBV7-2 and TRBJ1-2; perhaps TRBD1 as D (5 bases). The CDR3 has 14 amino acids. CDR1 is SGHTA, CDR2 FQGNSA, per germline. With 3 bases removed from V and 0 bases from J, the gap between germline ends came to 8 bases.

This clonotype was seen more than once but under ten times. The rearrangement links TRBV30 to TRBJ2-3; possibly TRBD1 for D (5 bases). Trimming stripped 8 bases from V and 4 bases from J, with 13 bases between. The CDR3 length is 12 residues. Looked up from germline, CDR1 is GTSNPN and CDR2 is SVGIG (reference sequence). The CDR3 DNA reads TGTGCCGCCCGGTGGGGCGCAGATACGCAGTATTTT. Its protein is CAARWGADTQYF.